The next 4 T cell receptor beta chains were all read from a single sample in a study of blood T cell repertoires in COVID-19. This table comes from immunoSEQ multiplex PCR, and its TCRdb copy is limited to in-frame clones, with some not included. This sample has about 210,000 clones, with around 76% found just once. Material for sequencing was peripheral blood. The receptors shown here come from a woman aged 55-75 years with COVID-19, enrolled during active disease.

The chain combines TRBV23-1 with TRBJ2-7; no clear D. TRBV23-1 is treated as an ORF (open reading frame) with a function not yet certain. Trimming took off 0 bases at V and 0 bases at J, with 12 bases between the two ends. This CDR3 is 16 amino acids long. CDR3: CASSQSRHTPSYEQYF. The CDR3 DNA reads TGCGCCAGCAGTCAATCGAGACACACACCCTCCTACGAGCAGTACTTC.

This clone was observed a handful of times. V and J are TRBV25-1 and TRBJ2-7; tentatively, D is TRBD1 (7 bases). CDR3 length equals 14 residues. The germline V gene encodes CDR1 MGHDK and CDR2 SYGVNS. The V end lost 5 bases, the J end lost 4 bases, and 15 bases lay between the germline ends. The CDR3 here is CASSRQGGGYEQYF. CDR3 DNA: TGTGCCAGCAGTCGGCAGGGGGGAGGATACGAGCAGTACTTC.

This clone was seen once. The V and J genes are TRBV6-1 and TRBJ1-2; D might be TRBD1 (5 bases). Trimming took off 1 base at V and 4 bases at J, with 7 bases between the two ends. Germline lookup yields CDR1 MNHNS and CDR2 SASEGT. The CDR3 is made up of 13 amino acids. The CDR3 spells CASSEGQSYGYTF. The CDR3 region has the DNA TGTGCCAGCAGTGAAGGACAGAGCTATGGCTACACCTTC.

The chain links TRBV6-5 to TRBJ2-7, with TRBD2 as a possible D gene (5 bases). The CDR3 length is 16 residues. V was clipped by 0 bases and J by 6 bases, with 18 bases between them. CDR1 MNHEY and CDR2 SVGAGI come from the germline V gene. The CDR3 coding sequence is TGTGCCAGCAGTTACTCCGGAGAGGGCGGCCTGGGCGAGCAGTACTTC. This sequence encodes CASSYSGEGGLGEQYF.